A selection of T cell receptor beta chains follows, all from one sample in a study of cytomegalovirus exposure and HLA in healthy donors. Produced via immunoSEQ multiplex PCR; TCRdb's table is partial and in-frame only. This sample carries 90,000 to 120,000 clones, around 80% of them seen once, and the ten largest clones take approximately 2.8%. The specimen sequenced was PBMCs. The receptors shown here come from a middle-aged woman in good health and CMV-seronegative. The CDR3 runs from the conserved cysteine through the conserved F or W. A D gene is named only where the DNA matches it firmly. Only part of the rows carry a size: once, few, many, or a class if the clone is expanded.

abundance | d_gene | j_gene | v_gene | CDR3nt | CDR3aa
NA | TRBD1 | TRBJ1-5 | TRBV6-5 | TGTGCCAGCAGACAGGGGAAGGATCAGCCCCAGCATTTT | CASRQGKDQPQHF
NA | NA | TRBJ2-1 | TRBV30 | TGTTGCTTAGCGAAGGACTACAATGAGCAGTTCTTC | CCLAKDYNEQFF
NA | TRBD1 | TRBJ1-3 | TRBV5-1 | TGCGCCAGCAGCTTGGGACAGGGAACTGGAAACACCATATATTTT | CASSLGQGTGNTIYF
NA | TRBD1 | TRBJ2-5 | TRBV6-6 | TGTGCCAGCAGATGGACCGGGACAGGGAAGGAGGAGACCCAGTACTTC | CASRWTGTGKEETQYF
few | NA | TRBJ2-7 | TRBV7-9 | TGTGCCAGCAGCTTAAGGGGAAATCCCGAGCAGTACTTC | CASSLRGNPEQYF
NA | TRBD1 | TRBJ2-6 | TRBV29-1 | TGCAGCGTTGTCGGGACAGTCTCTGGGGCCAACGTCCTGACTTTC | CSVVGTVSGANVLTF
NA | NA | TRBJ1-1 | TRBV6-1 | TGTGCCAGCAGTGAACAGCGTTCCCCGCCGAACACTGAAGCTTTCTTT | CASSEQRSPPNTEAFF
NA | NA | TRBJ2-4 | TRBV15 | TGTGCCACCAGCAGAGTCGGCGAGGTCTGGGCCAAAAACATTCAGTACTTC | CATSRVGEVWAKNIQYF
NA | NA | TRBJ1-1 | TRBV7-2 | TGTGCCAGCAGCACCTGGACGGGGGTGAACACTGAAGCTTTCTTT | CASSTWTGVNTEAFF
NA | TRBD2 | TRBJ2-7 | TRBV6-6 | TGTGCCAGCAGGGAGGGAGGGGCCTACGAGCAGTACTTC | CASREGGAYEQYF
NA | NA | TRBJ2-7 | TRBV2 | TGTGCCAGCAGTGGTGGTAGCGATCAGCAATACGAGCAGTACTTC | CASSGGSDQQYEQYF